These T cell receptor beta chains were read from a single sample in a study of blood T cell repertoires in COVID-19. The protocol was immunoSEQ multiplex PCR, while the TCRdb copy is restricted to in-frame clones and leaves out a portion. The data contain around 180,000 clones, more than 75% of them singletons. Sequenced material: peripheral blood. These receptor sequences come from a person aged 65-85 years with COVID-19, enrolled during active disease. CDR3s include the opening cysteine and the closing phenylalanine or tryptophan. Size is omitted from some rows. Given values are once, few, many or a class for expanded clones.

clone_size,v_call,cdr3_aa
NA,TRBV6-5,CASSTPSGDHNEQFF
NA,TRBV5-1,CASSVTPSGEKLFF
NA,TRBV18,CASSPPAGVADTQYF
NA,TRBV29-1,CSVEVRRTSGRAGGLWEQYF
NA,TRBV2,CASSGGAINQPQHF
NA,TRBV9,CASSVDGLADDVSGANVLTF
NA,TRBV11-3,CASSLSGPYEQYF
NA,TRBV7-2,CASSLGILAGTNTGELFF
NA,TRBV2,CASSGDRGADTQYF
NA,TRBV7-2,CASSSGGTSAYNEQFF
NA,TRBV19,CASSPDSRNEKLFF
NA,TRBV9,CASSVQALGETQYF
NA,TRBV2,CASSAMTGPNEKLFF
NA,TRBV5-1,CASSINRGRTEAFF
NA,TRBV3-1/TRBV3-2,CASSQGGGARTLYEQYF
NA,TRBV4-3,CASSQDPVSNQPQHF
NA,TRBV12-3/TRBV12-4,CASSRTGGDTQYF
NA,TRBV5-5,CASSLAGDRSAFF
few,TRBV30,CAWSGGPGNTIYF
NA,TRBV2,CASRGDSDNQPQHF
NA,TRBV6-5,CASSYSGLGENYGYTF
NA,TRBV5-8,CASSPTGQGFSQPQHF
NA,TRBV2,CASTTDPGAPLHF
NA,TRBV3-1/TRBV3-2,CASSQNRLAEQYF
NA,TRBV28,CASSSAGSYEQYF
NA,TRBV7-8,CASTPFTAYNEQFF
NA,TRBV9,CASSPTPAVNYGYTF
few,TRBV9,CASSVTGNYGYTF
NA,TRBV11-3,CASREGLGADTQYF
NA,TRBV5-5,CASSPKNGGAYEQYF
NA,TRBV14,CASSPGTATNSYEQYF
NA,TRBV19,CASSARTGRSNTEAFF
NA,TRBV5-5,CASNRGQGLETQYF